This is a list of T cell receptor beta chains from one sample in a study of blood T cell repertoires in COVID-19. Profiling relied on immunoSEQ multiplex PCR, and the TCRdb table lists in-frame clones only, not all of them. The table lists more than 150,000 clones, approximately 80% of them singletons. Material for sequencing was peripheral blood. All receptors derive from a woman aged 45-65 years with acute or convalescent COVID-19. Both conserved end residues are part of each CDR3.

TRBJ2-1 | TRBV6-5 | 11 | CASRGVNEQFF
TRBJ1-3 | TRBV3-1/TRBV3-2 | 15 | CASSLTTGGMNTIYF
TRBJ1-4 | TRBV5-6 | 15 | CASSETGQGARKLFF
TRBJ2-7 | TRBV4-1 | 16 | CASSLLPGQGIHEQYF
TRBJ2-1 | TRBV20-1 | 14 | CSASRTSQGDEQFF
TRBJ1-4 | TRBV28 | 14 | CASRQGATNEKLFF
TRBJ2-5 | TRBV23-1 | 18 | CASSQPGLAGDVWETQYF
TRBJ2-3 | TRBV4-2 | 16 | CASSQAASGAGDTQYF
TRBJ1-4 | TRBV6-5 | 13 | CASRTGNNEKLFF
TRBJ1-4 | TRBV2 | 14 | CASSEGGYDEKLFF
TRBJ1-2 | TRBV5-6 | 14 | CASSSGTGNYGYTF